These 17 T cell receptor beta chains were sequenced from one sample in a study of cytomegalovirus exposure and HLA in healthy donors. The PCR employed 60 Vbeta primers together with 13 Jbeta primers. Measured with immunoSEQ multiplex PCR; TCRdb has only the in-frame clones, and not every one. The repertoire shows 150,000 or so clones; the top ten hold 2% to 2.5%. Specimen: PBMCs. The receptors come from a woman aged 18-29 years in good health and CMV-seronegative.

A word on this clone: Additional DNA sequences in this sample encode the identical CDR3. This chain uses TRBV18 with TRBJ2-2; possibly TRBD2 for D (5 bases). The germline CDR1 and CDR2 sequences are KGHSH and LQKENI. The V and J ends lost 3 bases and 0 bases respectively, with 5 bases between them. This CDR3 has 14 residues. CDR3 amino acids: CASSPTTNTGELFF. In DNA, the CDR3 is TGTGCCAGCTCACCGACTACGAACACCGGGGAGCTGTTTTTT.

This chain's CDR3 is CASSFLVGSGETQYF. The DNA for the CDR3 is TGTGCCAGCAGCTTTCTCGTTGGGAGTGGGGAGACCCAGTACTTC. The chain is built from TRBV5-4 and TRBJ2-5; maybe TRBD2 (5 bases). Trimming left V 2 bases short and J 5 bases short, with 16 bases between. Germline CDR1 reads SGHNT; CDR2 reads YYREEE (reference sequence). CDR3 length: 15 residues.

The rearrangement links TRBV5-6 to TRBJ2-3, with 9 bases matching TRBD2. The V gene end was trimmed by 3 bases and the J gene end by 5 bases; junction bases not matched to a gene: 16. The germline CDR1 and CDR2 sequences are SGHDT and YYEEEE. The CDR3 contains 18 residues. DNA for the CDR3: TGTGCCAGCAGCTCACTCGAAACTAGCGGGCGCGCAGGAGATACGCAGTATTTT. Translated, it gives CASSSLETSGRAGDTQYF.

The chain couples TRBV5-1 to TRBJ2-5; 11 bases line up with TRBD1. The germline V gene has CDR1 SGHRS and CDR2 YFSETQ. This CDR3 comprises 16 residues. J gave up 2 bases and V 0 bases, and 3 bases lay outside the gene matches. CDR3 protein: CASSLAGTGGQETQYF. The CDR3 coding sequence is TGCGCCAGCAGCTTGGCGGGGACAGGGGGTCAAGAGACCCAGTACTTC.

This chain's CDR3 is CASSQDPGDTQYF. The CDR3 DNA follows: TGCGCCAGCAGCCAAGATCCAGGAGATACGCAGTATTTT. This chain links TRBV4-3 with TRBJ2-3; D ambiguous. The CDR3 spans 13 residues. Germline CDR1 LGHNA, CDR2 YSLEER. Trimming removed 0 bases at V and 5 bases at J, with 6 bases between.

Worth noting for this clone: Other nucleotide sequences in the sample specify the same CDR3. CDR3 in amino acids: CASSPRGGANTGELFF. The CDR3 DNA reads as TGTGCCAGCTCACCACGTGGCGGGGCAAACACCGGGGAGCTGTTTTTT. The J gene is TRBJ2-2, the V gene TRBV18, with D possibly TRBD2 on 6 matching bases. The CDR3 consists of 16 residues. From germline, CDR1 is KGHSH and CDR2 LQKENI. Trimming pared 1 base from V and 2 bases from J, leaving 11 bases between.

J is TRBJ2-5 and V is TRBV5-1; 9 nucleotides align to TRBD1. The CDR3 loop spans 15 amino acids. V lost 4 bases and J lost 0; bases outside the gene matches: 4. Germline V gene data show CDR1 as SGHRS and CDR2 as YFSETQ. CDR3 in DNA: TGCGCCAGCAGCCTGACAGGGGGGTACCAAGAGACCCAGTACTTC. The encoded protein is CASSLTGGYQETQYF.

CDR3 in amino acids: CAWGKDSNQPQHF. CDR3 DNA: TGTGCCTGGGGCAAGGACAGTAATCAGCCCCAGCATTTT. The chain uses TRBV30 and TRBJ1-5, with D perhaps matching TRBD1 (6 bases). Between the trimmed V and J ends, which lost 5 bases and 4 bases, there was a span of 12 bases. This CDR3 is 13 amino acids long. The V gene's germline CDR1 is GTSNPN and CDR2 SVGIG (reference sequence).

The rearrangement uses TRBV29-1 and TRBJ2-5; 9 bases agree with TRBD1. Germline V gene sequence: CDR1 SQVTM, CDR2 ANQGSEA. The length of the CDR3 is 13 residues. V dropped 5 bases and J dropped 7; count of bases not matched to a gene: 8. CDR3 protein: CSVRQGGDATQYF. Here the CDR3 DNA reads TGCAGCGTTCGACAGGGGGGGGACGCGACCCAGTACTTC.

The rearrangement uses TRBV18 and TRBJ1-1; tentative D call: TRBD1 (5 bases). Germline V gene data show CDR1 as KGHSH and CDR2 as LQKENI. V gave up 3 bases and J gave up 3 bases, with 11 bases separating them. This CDR3 contains 14 residues. For the CDR3, the DNA is TGTGCCAGCTCACCCCAGGGAACGGACACTGAAGCTTTCTTT. It yields the protein CASSPQGTDTEAFF.

The genes are TRBV5-6 and TRBJ2-3, with TRBD1 matching 10 bases. Germline assignment: CDR1 SGHDT and CDR2 YYEEEE. The CDR3 is 15 amino acids. The V gene end was trimmed by 5 bases and the J gene end by 5 bases; junction bases not matched to a gene: 8. CDR3 loop: CASRVWDRGQDTQYF. In DNA form, the CDR3 reads TGTGCCAGCAGGGTTTGGGACAGGGGACAAGATACGCAGTATTTT.

The chain employs TRBV5-6 and TRBJ2-2; 10 nucleotides match TRBD2. Germline V CDR1 and CDR2: SGHDT, YYEEEE. Trimming removed 4 bases from V and 2 bases from J; junction bases left unmatched: 11. This CDR3 spans 18 amino acids. The CDR3 DNA sequence: TGTGCCAGCAGCGGGTGGATGAGCGGGAGGGACAACACCGGGGAGCTGTTTTTT. Amino acids: CASSGWMSGRDNTGELFF.

This rearrangement joins TRBV5-1 to TRBJ2-6; a weak D match, TRBD2 (5 bases). Germline V gene lookup returns CDR1 SGHRS and CDR2 YFSETQ. V lost 4 bases to trimming and J lost 10 bases, with 9 bases between them. The CDR3 sequence is 12 residues long. This CDR3 reads CASSLPGNVLTF. DNA of the CDR3: TGCGCCAGCAGCCTTCCGGGGAACGTCCTGACTTTC.

This sequence joins TRBV11-2 and TRBJ2-7, with 9 bases fitting TRBD2. The CDR3 is made up of 17 amino acids. Germline V gives CDR1 SGHAT, CDR2 FQNNGV. The V and J ends lost 0 bases and 2 bases, in that order; junction bases with no gene match: 8. The CDR3 nucleotides read TGTGCCAGCAGCTTAGATCTGGCTAGCGGGATCCCCTACGAGCAGTACTTC. Translation gives CASSLDLASGIPYEQYF.

The chain joins TRBV5-4 to TRBJ1-2; D is undetermined. The CDR3 runs 13 residues. The V and J ends lost 4 bases and 7 bases respectively, with 14 bases between them. The germline CDR1 and CDR2 sequences are SGHNT and YYREEE (reference sequence). The CDR3 region is CASSPDSRSGYTF. CDR3 sequence (DNA): TGTGCCAGCAGCCCGGACTCGCGCTCTGGCTACACCTTC.

Concerning this clone itself: The junction differs from germline at one of its ends, possibly a read error. V and J are TRBV7-7 and TRBJ2-1; 14 nucleotides agree with TRBD2. Germline CDR1 is SSHAT and CDR2 is FNYEAQ (reference sequence). This CDR3 contains 17 residues. CDR3 nucleotide sequence: TGTGCTAGCAGCTTGGGGACTAGCGGGAGCTCCTACAATGAGCAGTTCTTC. Protein sequence: CASSLGTSGSSYNEQFF.

The chain couples TRBV7-9 to TRBJ2-3; TRBD2 matches 8 bases. The CDR3 extends over 16 amino acids. CDR1 and CDR2 (germline): SEHNR, FQNEAQ (reference sequence). The junction had 12 bases not matched to a gene; V was cut back by 0 bases and J by 10 bases. CDR3 DNA sequence: TGTGCCAGCAGCTTAGCAACTAGCGGTCCTACGGCTCCGCAGTATTTT. Amino acids: CASSLATSGPTAPQYF.